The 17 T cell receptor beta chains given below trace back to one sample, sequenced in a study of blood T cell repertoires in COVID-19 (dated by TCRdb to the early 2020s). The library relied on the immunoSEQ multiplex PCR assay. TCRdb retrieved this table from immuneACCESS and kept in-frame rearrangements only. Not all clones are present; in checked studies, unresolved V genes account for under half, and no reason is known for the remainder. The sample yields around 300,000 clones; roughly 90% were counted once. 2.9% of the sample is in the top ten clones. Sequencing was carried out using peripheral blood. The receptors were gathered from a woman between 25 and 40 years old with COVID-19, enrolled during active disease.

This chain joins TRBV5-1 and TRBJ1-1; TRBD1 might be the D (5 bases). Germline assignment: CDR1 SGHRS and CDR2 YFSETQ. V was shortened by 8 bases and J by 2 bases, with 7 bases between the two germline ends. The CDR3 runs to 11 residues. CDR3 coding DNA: TGCGCCAGTCAGGGCAACACTGAAGCTTTCTTT. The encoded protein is CASQGNTEAFF.

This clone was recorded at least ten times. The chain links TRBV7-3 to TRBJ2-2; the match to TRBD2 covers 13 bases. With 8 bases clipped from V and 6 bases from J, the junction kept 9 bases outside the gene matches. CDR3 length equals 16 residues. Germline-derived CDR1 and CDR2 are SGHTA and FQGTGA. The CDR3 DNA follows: TGTGCCAGCGGCACCGGGACTAGCGGGAATCCCGGGGAGCTGTTTTTT. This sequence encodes CASGTGTSGNPGELFF.

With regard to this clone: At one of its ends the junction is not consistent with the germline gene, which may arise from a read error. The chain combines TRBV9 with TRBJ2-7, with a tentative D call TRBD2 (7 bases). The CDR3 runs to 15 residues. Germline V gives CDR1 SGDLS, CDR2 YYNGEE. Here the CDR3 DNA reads TGCGCCAGCAGCCTTGAGGGGGGGGAGACCTACGAGCAGTACTTC. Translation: CASSLEGGETYEQYF.

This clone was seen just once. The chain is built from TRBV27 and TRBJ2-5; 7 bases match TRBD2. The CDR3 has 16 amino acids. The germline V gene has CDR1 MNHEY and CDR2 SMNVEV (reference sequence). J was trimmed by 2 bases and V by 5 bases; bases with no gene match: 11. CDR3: CASSPSIAGSQETQYF. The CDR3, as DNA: TGTGCCAGCAGTCCCAGTATAGCGGGCAGTCAAGAGACCCAGTACTTC.

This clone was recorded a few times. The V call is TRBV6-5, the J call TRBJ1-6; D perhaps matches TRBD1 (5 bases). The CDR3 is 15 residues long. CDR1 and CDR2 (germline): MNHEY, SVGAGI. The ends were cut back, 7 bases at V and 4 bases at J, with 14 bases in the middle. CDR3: CASMRDPMYNSPLHF. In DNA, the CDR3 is TGTGCCAGCATGCGGGACCCCATGTATAATTCACCCCTCCACTTT.

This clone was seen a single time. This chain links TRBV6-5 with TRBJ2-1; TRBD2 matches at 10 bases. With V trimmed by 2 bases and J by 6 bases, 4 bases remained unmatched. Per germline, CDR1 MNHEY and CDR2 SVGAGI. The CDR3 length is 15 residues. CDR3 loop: CASSYGLAGANEQFF. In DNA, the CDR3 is TGTGCCAGCAGTTACGGGCTAGCGGGAGCCAATGAGCAGTTCTTC.

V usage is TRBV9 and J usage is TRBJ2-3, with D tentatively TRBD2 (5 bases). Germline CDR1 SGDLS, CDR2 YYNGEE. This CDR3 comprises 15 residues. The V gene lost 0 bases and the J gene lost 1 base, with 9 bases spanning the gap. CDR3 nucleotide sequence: TGTGCCAGCAGCGTAGGGCGGGCGGGCACAGATACGCAGTATTTT. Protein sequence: CASSVGRAGTDTQYF.

The DNA of the CDR3 is TGTGCCAGTAGTATAGCGGGGGGCCCCAATGAGCAGTTCTTC. This sequence encodes CASSIAGGPNEQFF. This chain connects TRBV19 to TRBJ2-1, with D possibly being TRBD2 (7 bases). V was cut by 1 base and J by 6 bases, with 10 bases left in between. This CDR3 has 14 residues. In germline, CDR1 is LNHDA, CDR2 SQIVND (reference sequence).

CDR3 DNA sequence: TGTGCCAGCAGCACTCGGACAGGGGGAACCCAAAACTACAATGAGCAGTTCTTC. Residues: CASSTRTGGTQNYNEQFF. The chain has TRBV9 and TRBJ2-1, with 10 positions matching TRBD1. Germline V lookup: CDR1 SGDLS, CDR2 YYNGEE. The CDR3 has 18 residues. J was trimmed by 3 bases and V by 4 bases; bases with no gene match: 13.

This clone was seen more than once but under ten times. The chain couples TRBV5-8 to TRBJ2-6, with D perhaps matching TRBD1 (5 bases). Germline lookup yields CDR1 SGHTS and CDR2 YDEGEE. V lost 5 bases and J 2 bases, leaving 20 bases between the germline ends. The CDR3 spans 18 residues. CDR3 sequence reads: CASRQSGPRAPGANVLTF. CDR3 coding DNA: TGTGCCAGCAGACAATCAGGACCCAGGGCGCCTGGGGCCAACGTCCTGACTTTC.

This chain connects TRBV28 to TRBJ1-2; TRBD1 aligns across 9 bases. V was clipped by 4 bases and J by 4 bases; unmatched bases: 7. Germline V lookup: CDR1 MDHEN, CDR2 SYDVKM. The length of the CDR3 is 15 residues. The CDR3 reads CASSWGQGRGYGYTF. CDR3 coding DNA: TGTGCCAGCAGTTGGGGACAGGGCCGGGGCTATGGCTACACCTTC.

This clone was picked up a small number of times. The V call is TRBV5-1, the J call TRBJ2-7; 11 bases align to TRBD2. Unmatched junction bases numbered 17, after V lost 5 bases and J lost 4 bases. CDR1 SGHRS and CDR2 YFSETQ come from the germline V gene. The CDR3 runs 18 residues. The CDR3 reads CASRLYMLASGGPYEQYF. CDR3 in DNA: TGCGCCAGCAGACTATACATGCTGGCTAGCGGGGGGCCATACGAGCAGTACTTC.

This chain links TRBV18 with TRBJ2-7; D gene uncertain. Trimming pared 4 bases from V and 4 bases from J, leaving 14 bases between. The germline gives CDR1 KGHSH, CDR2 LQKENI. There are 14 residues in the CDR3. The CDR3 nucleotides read TGTGCCAGCTCACGAACGGTTTTAAGATACGAGCAGTACTTC. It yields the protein CASSRTVLRYEQYF.

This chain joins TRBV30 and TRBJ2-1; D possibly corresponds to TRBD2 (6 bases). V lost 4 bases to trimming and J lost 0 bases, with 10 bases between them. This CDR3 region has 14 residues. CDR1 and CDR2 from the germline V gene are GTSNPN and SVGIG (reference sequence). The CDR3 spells CAWTAGLSYNEQFF. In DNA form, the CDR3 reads TGTGCCTGGACCGCGGGACTCTCCTACAATGAGCAGTTCTTC.

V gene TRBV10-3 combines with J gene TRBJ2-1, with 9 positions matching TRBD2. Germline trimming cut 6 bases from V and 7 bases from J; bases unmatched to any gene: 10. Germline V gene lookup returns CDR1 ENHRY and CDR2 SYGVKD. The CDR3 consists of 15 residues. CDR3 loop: CAIRIAGVGPNEQFF. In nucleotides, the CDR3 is TGTGCCATCAGGATAGCGGGAGTTGGGCCGAATGAGCAGTTCTTC.

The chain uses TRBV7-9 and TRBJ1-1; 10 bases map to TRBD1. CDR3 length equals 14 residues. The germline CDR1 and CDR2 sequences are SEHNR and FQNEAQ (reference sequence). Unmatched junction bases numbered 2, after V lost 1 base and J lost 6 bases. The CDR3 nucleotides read TGTGCCAGCAGCTTAGAAGGACAGGGGGCTGAAGCTTTCTTT. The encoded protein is CASSLEGQGAEAFF.

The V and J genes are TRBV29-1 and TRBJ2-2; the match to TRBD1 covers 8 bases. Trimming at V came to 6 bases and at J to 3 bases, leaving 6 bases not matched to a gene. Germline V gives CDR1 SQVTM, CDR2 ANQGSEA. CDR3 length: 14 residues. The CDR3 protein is CSVTQGGDTGELFF. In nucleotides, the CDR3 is TGCAGCGTGACACAGGGGGGAGACACCGGGGAGCTGTTTTTT.